The next 27 T cell receptor beta chains were all read from a single sample in a study of blood T cell repertoires in COVID-19. Measured with immunoSEQ multiplex PCR; TCRdb has only the in-frame clones, and not every one. The sample lists about 240,000 clones, around 89% occurring once. Sequenced material: PBMCs or T cells enriched from blood (not recorded which). The receptors here all came from a woman in her thirties who had recovered from COVID-19.

The gene calls are TRBV7-9 and TRBJ1-2; D remains unclear. With 5 bases removed from V and 4 bases from J, the gap between germline ends came to 11 bases. The CDR3 totals 13 residues. Per the germline V gene, CDR1 is SEHNR and CDR2 is FQNEAQ (reference sequence). As DNA, the CDR3 is TGTGCCAGCAGCCTGGACGGACTCTATGGCTACACCTTC. Its translation is CASSLDGLYGYTF.

The rearrangement joins TRBV1 to TRBJ1-1; TRBD1, as called in the table, went unchecked against the DNA. TRBV1 is classified as a pseudogene. The CDR3 runs to 14 residues. Here the CDR3 reads CTSSHTRQYTEAFF. CDR3 nucleotide sequence: TGCACCAGCAGCCATACGAGACAGTACACTGAAGCTTTCTTT.

This clone came up a few times. The J gene is TRBJ2-2, the V gene TRBV28; no definite D call. CDR1 and CDR2 (germline): MDHEN, SYDVKM. Trimming pared 5 bases from V and 9 bases from J, leaving 19 bases between. The CDR3 has 15 amino acids. The CDR3 DNA follows: TGTGCCAGCAGTGACCGAAACGGAGACGTGAGGGAGCTGTTTTTT. This gives the protein CASSDRNGDVRELFF.

This chain joins TRBV28 and TRBJ2-1; the D is unclear. The CDR3 spans 15 residues. V was cut by 5 bases and J by 4 bases, with 15 bases left in between. Germline CDR1 MDHEN, CDR2 SYDVKM. CDR3 coding DNA: TGTGCCAGCAGTCCCGAAGCGACGTATTACAATGAGCAGTTCTTC. It translates to CASSPEATYYNEQFF.

The J gene is TRBJ2-3, the V gene TRBV28; D unresolved. The V end lost 3 bases, the J end lost 2 bases, and 15 bases lay between the germline ends. CDR1 and CDR2 from the germline V gene are MDHEN and SYDVKM. The CDR3 has 16 amino acids. The DNA of the CDR3 is TGTGCCAGCAGTTTTCGTGCAGAACCCCCCACAGATACGCAGTATTTT. It codes for CASSFRAEPPTDTQYF.

This sequence joins TRBV27 and TRBJ2-7; TRBD2 agrees at 7 bases. The CDR3 length is 14 residues. J lost 0 bases, V lost 3 bases, and 2 bases had no gene match. CDR1 is MNHEY, CDR2 SMNVEV, per germline (reference sequence). The CDR3 is CASSLAGASYEQYF. In nucleotides, the CDR3 is TGTGCCAGCAGTTTGGCGGGAGCCTCCTACGAGCAGTACTTC.

This clone was seen just once. V gene TRBV4-2 combines with J gene TRBJ1-4, with 7 bases that match TRBD1. The junction had 1 base not matched to a gene; V was cut back by 1 base and J by 5 bases. This CDR3 spans 14 amino acids. Germline-derived CDR1 and CDR2 are LGHNA and YNFKEQ. CDR3: CASSQGQGNEKLFF. Here the CDR3 DNA reads TGTGCCAGCAGCCAAGGACAGGGAAATGAAAAACTGTTTTTT.

This chain uses TRBV10-3 with TRBJ1-4, with TRBD1 matching 12 bases. V was clipped by 10 bases and J by 8 bases; unmatched bases: 8. The CDR3 is 14 amino acids. CDR1 and CDR2 (germline): ENHRY, SYGVKD. The CDR3 DNA reads TGTGCCACGGGACAGGGGGCGAGGGAAGAAAAACTGTTTTTT. It specifies CATGQGAREEKLFF.

The genes are TRBV28 and TRBJ2-3; 10 bases are a match to TRBD2. V lost 7 bases and J lost 2; bases outside the gene matches: 6. Looked up from germline, CDR1 is MDHEN and CDR2 is SYDVKM. This CDR3 contains 15 residues. The CDR3 DNA sequence: TGTGCCAGCACTAGCGGGAGAGGGCACACAGATACGCAGTATTTT. This codes for CASTSGRGHTDTQYF.

This clone was detected ten times or more. The chain combines TRBV7-2 with TRBJ1-1; D gene unclear. This CDR3 has 15 residues. The germline CDR1 and CDR2 sequences are SGHTA and FQGNSA. The V and J ends lost 3 bases and 5 bases respectively, with 16 bases between them. The CDR3 DNA is TGTGCCAGCAGCTTGAAGCTTAGCGCCTCTACTGAAGCTTTCTTT. Translation gives CASSLKLSASTEAFF.

The chain has TRBV7-2 and TRBJ1-4; 8 positions match TRBD1. V was pared by 4 bases and J by 5 bases, with 9 bases of the junction left unmatched. Germline values: CDR1 SGHTA, CDR2 FQGNSA. The CDR3 covers 16 residues. CDR3 residues: CASSSPNRGLNEKLFF. The CDR3 DNA is TGTGCCAGCAGCTCACCCAACAGGGGGTTAAATGAAAAACTGTTTTTT. Full variable domain (rest looked up from reference TRBV7-2 and TRBJ1-4): GAGVSQSPSNKVTEKGKDVELRCDPISGHTALYWYRQSLGQGLEFLIYFQGNSAPDKSGLPSDRFSAERTGGSVSTLTIQRTQQEDSAVYLCASSSPNRGLNEKLFFGSGTQLSVL.

The chain couples TRBV18 to TRBJ1-2; TRBD1 agrees at 7 bases. Germline V gene data show CDR1 as KGHSH and CDR2 as LQKENI. Unmatched junction bases numbered 11, after V lost 8 bases and J lost 2 bases. The length of the CDR3 is 15 residues. The DNA of the CDR3 is TGTGCCAGCCTCCGGGACAGACGGGCCAACTATGGCTACACCTTC. It translates to CASLRDRRANYGYTF.

V usage is TRBV4-3 and J usage is TRBJ2-3; tentatively, D is TRBD2 (5 bases). The CDR3 covers 16 residues. V lost 4 bases, J lost 4 bases, and 18 bases lay in between. From germline, CDR1 is LGHNA and CDR2 YSLEER. CDR3 in DNA: TGCGCCAGCAGCCCCGACGGGAATGGGATTGCAGATACGCAGTATTTT. Its translation is CASSPDGNGIADTQYF.

CDR3 bases: TGTGCCAGCAGCTTCCGGGATGCTAATGAAAAACTGTTTTTT. Protein: CASSFRDANEKLFF. The V gene is TRBV5-6, the J gene TRBJ1-4; D is unclear. The CDR3 covers 14 residues. Germline CDR1 is SGHDT and CDR2 is YYEEEE. V was clipped by 2 bases and J by 3 bases, with 8 bases between them. The full variable domain, in which reference TRBV5-6 and TRBJ1-4 provide the parts outside the CDR3, is DAGVTQSPTHLIKTRGQQVTLRCSPKSGHDTVSWYQQALGQGPQFIFQYYEEEERQRGNFPDRFSGHQFPNYSSELNVNALLLGDSALYLCASSFRDANEKLFFGSGTQLSVL.

The gene calls are TRBV5-1 and TRBJ1-4; the match to TRBD1 covers 8 bases. Germline V lookup: CDR1 SGHRS, CDR2 YFSETQ. The CDR3 runs to 15 residues. The V segment lost 4 bases and the J segment 8 bases; nucleotides outside the gene matches: 10. The CDR3 DNA reads as TGCGCCAGCAGCGGACAGGGAGAAGATCACGAAAAACTGTTTTTT. This sequence encodes CASSGQGEDHEKLFF.

The rearrangement links TRBV19 to TRBJ1-5; D might be TRBD1 (5 bases). The ends were cut back, 7 bases at V and 7 bases at J, with 17 bases in the middle. This CDR3 is 14 amino acids long. The germline CDR1 and CDR2 sequences are LNHDA and SQIVND (reference sequence). CDR3 DNA sequence: TGTGCCAGTAATGAAGGGGCGAGAGAACAGCCCCAGCATTTT. Amino acid sequence: CASNEGAREQPQHF.

The chain couples TRBV4-2 to TRBJ2-5, with D possibly being TRBD2 (6 bases). This CDR3 is built from 16 residues. The V end lost 4 bases, the J end lost 1 base, and 16 bases lay between the germline ends. The germline CDR1 and CDR2 sequences are LGHNA and YNFKEQ. The CDR3 DNA reads as TGTGCCAGCAGCCGGGGCGGGATGCCCGGCCAAGAGACCCAGTACTTC. It specifies CASSRGGMPGQETQYF.

V is TRBV28 and J is TRBJ1-1, with D maybe TRBD1 (6 bases). The V and J ends lost 5 bases and 3 bases respectively, with 19 bases between them. Germline CDR1 is MDHEN and CDR2 is SYDVKM. This CDR3 has 16 amino acids. CDR3 sequence reads: CASSPPAGAGDTEAFF. The CDR3 DNA sequence: TGTGCCAGCAGTCCCCCCGCGGGGGCGGGGGACACTGAAGCTTTCTTT. The variable domain in full, completed from reference TRBV28 and TRBJ1-1, reads DVKVTQSSRYLVKRTGEKVFLECVQDMDHENMFWYRQDPGLGLRLIYFSYDVKMKEKGDIPEGYSVSREKKERFSLILESASTNQTSMYLCASSPPAGAGDTEAFFGQGTRLTVV.

Note on this clone: Other nucleotide sequences from this sample produce the same CDR3. The chain combines TRBV4-3 with TRBJ2-5; tentative D call: TRBD1 (6 bases). Germline CDR1 reads LGHNA; CDR2 reads YSLEER. The CDR3 is made up of 15 amino acids. V dropped 3 bases and J dropped 5 bases, with 16 bases sitting between them. CDR3 nucleotide sequence: TGCGCCAGCAGCCATTTGTTGGGGGCCGGGGAGACCCAGTACTTC. It is translated as CASSHLLGAGETQYF.

The chain recombines TRBV6-5 with TRBJ2-5; a possible D gene is TRBD1 (6 bases). CDR1 is MNHEY and CDR2 is SVGAGI in the germline V gene. With 7 bases removed from V and 2 bases from J, the gap between germline ends came to 11 bases. The CDR3 runs to 13 residues. The CDR3 coding sequence is TGTGCCAGCACTAGGGGACATCAAGAGACCCAGTACTTC. As protein: CASTRGHQETQYF.

The CDR3 coding sequence is TGTGCCAGCTCACAGGAACAGGACACAGATACGCAGTATTTT. It is translated as CASSQEQDTDTQYF. This chain joins TRBV18 and TRBJ2-3, with D possibly being TRBD1 (5 bases). The ends were cut back, 4 bases at V and 2 bases at J, with 10 bases in the middle. Germline-derived CDR1 and CDR2 are KGHSH and LQKENI. The CDR3 loop spans 14 amino acids.

The CDR3 here is CATSRGGGRVSNEQFF. In nucleotides, the CDR3 is TGTGCCACCAGCAGAGGCGGCGGGAGGGTGAGCAATGAGCAGTTCTTC. The rearrangement links TRBV15 to TRBJ2-1, with 9 bases identical to TRBD2. CDR1 is LNHNV, CDR2 YYDKDF, per germline (reference sequence). V dropped 1 base and J dropped 6; count of bases not matched to a gene: 7. The CDR3 totals 16 residues.

This clone turned up a few times. This chain links TRBV5-1 with TRBJ1-1; D is unresolved. Trimming removed 3 bases from V and 3 bases from J, with 9 bases in between. The CDR3 is 13 amino acids. Germline CDR1 is SGHRS and CDR2 is YFSETQ. The CDR3 is CASSSVEDTEAFF. In DNA form, the CDR3 reads TGCGCCAGCAGCTCAGTCGAGGACACTGAAGCTTTCTTT.

This rearrangement joins TRBV5-1 to TRBJ2-1; 8 positions match TRBD2. From germline, CDR1 is SGHRS and CDR2 YFSETQ. This CDR3 region has 15 residues. Unmatched junction bases numbered 6, after V lost 4 bases and J lost 3 bases. CDR3 nucleotides: TGCGCCAGCAGCGGGGGTAGCGGGAACTACAATGAGCAGTTCTTC. This encodes CASSGGSGNYNEQFF.

CDR3 loop: CASSLEGTGGSNQPQHF. The CDR3 region has the DNA TGTGCCAGCAGCTTAGAGGGAACAGGGGGAAGCAATCAGCCCCAGCATTTT. J is TRBJ1-5 and V is TRBV7-8, with 8 bases matching TRBD1. There are 17 residues in the CDR3. V dropped 1 base and J dropped 1; count of bases not matched to a gene: 6. Germline CDR1 and CDR2: SGHVS and FQNEAQ. The entire variable domain, with the rest obtained from reference TRBV7-8 and TRBJ1-5, is as follows: GAGVSQSPRYKVAKRGQDVALRCDPISGHVSLFWYQQALGQGPEFLTYFQNEAQLDKSGLPSDRFFAERPEGSVSTLKIQRTQQEDSAVYLCASSLEGTGGSNQPQHFGDGTRLSIL.

This chain uses TRBV28 with TRBJ1-4; 7 bases are shared with TRBD1. Germline CDR1 is MDHEN and CDR2 is SYDVKM. V shed 2 bases and J 10 bases; nucleotides not matched to a gene: 7. The CDR3 extends over 14 amino acids. The chain's CDR3 is CASSLPLGQRKLFF. For the CDR3, the DNA is TGTGCCAGCAGTTTACCCCTGGGACAGCGAAAACTGTTTTTT.

The gene calls are TRBV7-9 and TRBJ1-5; 7 bases agree with TRBD1. The germline CDR1 and CDR2 sequences are SEHNR and FQNEAQ (reference sequence). The CDR3 has 18 amino acids. With V trimmed by 5 bases and J by 1 base, 14 bases remained unmatched. The CDR3 loop is CASSADRDSFISNQPQHF. The CDR3 DNA follows: TGTGCCAGCAGCGCGGACCGGGACAGTTTTATCAGCAATCAGCCCCAGCATTTT.